This T cell receptor beta chain originates from a study of identical twins. MiXCR, run by TCRdb on the 5' RACE reads, gives a single entry per CDR3 protein. The data hold some 500,000 distinct CDR3 sequences, with less than 25% observed a single time. This clonotype has only a few counts. Its target is not known. Regarding the study as a whole: Cord blood beta clonotypes that were abundant carried fewer insertions, and memory repertoires showed no such trend.

Donors uniformly comprised healthy Caucasians. The V and J ends lost 1 base and 6 bases respectively, with 10 bases between them. Germline values: CDR1 DFQATT, CDR2 SNEGSKA (reference sequence). The CDR3 spans 14 residues. This sample also appeared in a second study, on T cells expressing NK-cell markers. That report adds: Sorting of alpha-beta TCR T cells alone was achieved in several experiments with an anti-gamma-delta TCR antibody. Roughly six donors had dominant NKG2C+ clonotypes that comprised about 1.0-8% of their CD8+ T cells.

The specimen was CD4+ T cells sorted from blood. This TCR derives from a young woman in good health. V gene TRBV20-1 combines with J gene TRBJ1-6, with a tentative D call TRBD1 (5 bases). CDR3 region: CSARVRQGNSPLHF. In DNA form, the CDR3 reads TGCAGTGCTAGAGTGCGGCAGGGTAATTCACCCCTCCACTTT.